This T cell receptor beta chain was identified in a study of blood T cell repertoires in COVID-19. The V gene's germline CDR1 is LNHNV and CDR2 YYDKDF (reference sequence). The CDR3 runs to 15 residues. V dropped 3 bases and J dropped 8; count of bases not matched to a gene: 8. This clone was detected a few times. In the authors' workflow: Reference gene primer amplification gave nucleated cell count estimates. Sequencing used immunoSEQ multiplex PCR; TCRdb keeps in-frame clones, though not all of them. V, J and clone size are those of that table, while D and trimming were read from the DNA. The profile shows fewer than 300,000 clones, 83% of them singletons.

Sequencing input: peripheral blood. This chain joins TRBV15 and TRBJ1-4, with 8 positions matching TRBD1. This receptor was obtained from a woman in her 70s with active or convalescent COVID-19. In DNA, the CDR3 is TGTGCCACCAGCAGGACCCGGGACAGGACCGAAAAACTGTTTTTT. This sequence encodes CATSRTRDRTEKLFF. Full variable domain (missing parts from reference TRBV15 and TRBJ1-4): DAMVIQNPRYQVTQFGKPVTLSCSQTLNHNVMYWYQQKSSQAPKLLFHYYDKDFNNEADTPDNFQSRRPNTSFCFLDIRSPGLGDTAMYLCATSRTRDRTEKLFFGSGTQLSVL.